This TCR beta chain was sequenced in a study of T cell responses to AZD1222 COVID-19 vaccine. Sequenced by immunoSEQ multiplex PCR; TCRdb stores in-frame clones only, minus some. The table has under 150,000 clones, 85% seen once. CDR1 MNHNS and CDR2 SASEGT come from the germline V gene. The CDR3 length is 16 residues. Trimming stripped 0 bases from V and 1 base from J, with 10 bases between. The specimen was peripheral blood, collected 28 days after the second dose of the MenACWY control vaccine. This chain connects TRBV6-1 to TRBJ1-3, with D hard to call. The sequence came from an adult who received the MenACWY meningococcal vaccine as a control. The CDR3 region is CASSEAPDLSGNTIYF. Here the CDR3 DNA reads TGTGCCAGCAGTGAAGCCCCCGATCTATCTGGAAACACCATATATTTT.